Listed below are T cell receptor beta chains from one sample, sequenced in a study of breast tumors, draining lymph nodes, adjacent tissues. TCRdb recomputed calls from the multiplex PCR reads with MiXCR, one row per CDR3 protein. The sample records 17,000 or so distinct CDR3 sequences, approximately 41% being singletons. What was sequenced was breast tumor tissue. The receptors originated from a female donor with breast cancer. Some clones in this sample may be carry-over from other donors' samples. Both conserved end residues are part of each CDR3. D genes are given only for firm matches. Where a row states a size, it is once, few, many or the class of an expanded clone; other rows omit it.

j_call clone_size d_call v_call cdr3_nt cdr3_aa
TRBJ2-7 NA NA TRBV20-1 TGCAGTGCTACCTCCGTCGACGTCCCCAACTACGAGCAGTACTTC CSATSVDVPNYEQYF
TRBJ2-2 many NA TRBV5-6 TGTGCCAGCACTTTAACTCGAAACACCGGGGAGCTGTTTTTT CASTLTRNTGELFF
TRBJ2-7 medium-sized TRBD1 TRBV6-5 TGTGCCAGCAAACTGGGACAGGGTACCTACGAGCAGTACTTC CASKLGQGTYEQYF
TRBJ2-5 few TRBD2 TRBV20-1 TGCAGTGCTATTTCAGGACTAGCAACGTTTGGCGAGACCCAGTACTTC CSAISGLATFGETQYF
TRBJ2-5 NA NA TRBV20-1 TGCAGTGCTAGAGATGGAGAGGGGGAGGAGACCCAGTACTTC CSARDGEGEETQYF
TRBJ1-4 many NA TRBV3-1 TGTGCCAGCAGGCCAGAAGGCAGGACTAATGAAAAACTGTTTTTT CASRPEGRTNEKLFF
TRBJ1-2 NA NA TRBV19 TGTGCCAGTAGTATGCAAAGGGAGTGGTACACCTTC CASSMQREWYTF
TRBJ1-3 NA NA TRBV6-1 TGTGCCAGCAAAAAGGGAGGCTCTGGAAACACCATATATTTT CASKKGGSGNTIYF
TRBJ2-7 NA NA TRBV24-1 TGTGCCACCAGTGATGGGCCGAGGGGAAGGGGCGAGCAGTACTTC CATSDGPRGRGEQYF
TRBJ2-1 NA TRBD2 TRBV15 TGTGCCACCAGAGAGGGACTAGCGGAGCCGTACAATGAGCAGTTCTTC CATREGLAEPYNEQFF
TRBJ2-7 NA TRBD1 TRBV5-1 TGCGCCAGCAGCAGCTTAGGACAGGCCTACGAGCAGTACTTC CASSSLGQAYEQYF
TRBJ2-3 many TRBD2 TRBV29-1 TGCAGCGCCGAACTAAGCGGGAGTAGCACAGATACGCAGTATTTT CSAELSGSSTDTQYF
TRBJ2-5 many NA TRBV12-3/TRBV12-4 TGTGCCAGCAGTTTAGCGGCAGGGGGGGAGACCCAGTACTTC CASSLAAGGETQYF
TRBJ1-2 NA NA TRBV19 TGTGCCAGTAGTAGGCCGTCCCGAGGCCTCCCCTTC CASSRPSRGLPF
TRBJ1-2 NA NA TRBV9 TGTGCCAGCAGCGTAGCCACAGCTAACTATGGCTACACCTTC CASSVATANYGYTF
TRBJ2-7 NA TRBD2 TRBV9 TGTGCCAGCAGTTGGCCACAGCGGGAGGAGTACTTC CASSWPQREEYF
TRBJ2-3 NA TRBD1 TRBV9 TGTGCCAGCAGCCGCACACAGGGGGAGCCCGCAGATACGCAGTATTTT CASSRTQGEPADTQYF
TRBJ2-5 many NA TRBV30 TGTGCCTGGAGTGTAGGGCAGGGGAGGGAGACCCAGTACTTC CAWSVGQGRETQYF
TRBJ2-1 NA NA TRBV7-2 TGTGCCAGCAGGGGACAAAAACAGTTCTTC CASRGQKQFF
TRBJ2-7 few NA TRBV4-1 TGCGCCAGCAGCCAAGATGGGACCTACGAGCAGTACTTC CASSQDGTYEQYF
TRBJ2-7 many NA TRBV3-1 TGTGCCAGCAGCCAAGATCCCCTACGGGGTGGAGTCCGGTACTTC CASSQDPLRGGVRYF
TRBJ2-1 many TRBD2 TRBV4-3 TGCGCCAGCAGCCAAGGGGCGGGAGGCCTCAATGGCGATGAGCAGTTCTTC CASSQGAGGLNGDEQFF
TRBJ2-7 NA NA TRBV2 TGTGCCAGCAGCCCCCGGCCCCAGAACACCGGGGAGCTGTACTTC CASSPRPQNTGELYF
TRBJ2-5 NA NA TRBV9 TGTGCCAGCACCGCAGATGGCGGGGCCTTCCAAGAGTCCCAGTACTTC CASTADGGAFQESQYF
TRBJ1-5 many NA TRBV20-1 TGCAGTGCTAGAGGTAGTATTAATCAGCCCCAGCATTTT CSARGSINQPQHF
TRBJ2-1 NA TRBD2 TRBV5-1 TGCGCCAGCAGCTTAGCGGGAGGGCCGGGTGAGCAGTTCTTC CASSLAGGPGEQFF
TRBJ2-3 medium-sized TRBD2 TRBV7-9 TGTGCCAGCAGCTCTCCCGGGGACTATAGCCGGAGGGCCGTCACAGATACGCAGTATTTT CASSSPGDYSRRAVTDTQYF
TRBJ2-2 NA NA TRBV12-3/TRBV12-4 TGTGCCAGCAGTCTACTGCACACCGGGGAGCTGCTTTTT CASSLLHTGELLF
TRBJ2-3 NA TRBD2 TRBV6-2/TRBV6-3 TGTGCCAGCAGGACTAGCGGGAGTACAGATACGCAGTATTTT CASRTSGSTDTQYF
TRBJ2-7 many TRBD1 TRBV27 TGTGCCAGCCGAATAGACAGGGGAACCTACGAGCAGTACTTC CASRIDRGTYEQYF
TRBJ2-3 many NA TRBV19 TGTGCCAGTAGTAGGGGGGGCACAGATACGCAGTATTTT CASSRGGTDTQYF
TRBJ1-5 medium-sized NA TRBV6-2/TRBV6-3 TGTGCCAGCAGTCACTCCGGCGGGTATCAGCCCCAGCATTTT CASSHSGGYQPQHF
TRBJ1-3 many TRBD1 TRBV12-3/TRBV12-4 TGTGCCAGCAGTAATCTGGGACAGTCTGGAAACACCATATATTTT CASSNLGQSGNTIYF
TRBJ2-5 once NA TRBV11-2 TGTGCCAGCAGCTCAATCGCCTTCGGGGCTCAAGAGACCCAGTACTTC CASSSIAFGAQETQYF
TRBJ2-3 NA TRBD2 TRBV4-1 TGCGCCAGCAGCCCGGGGACTAGCGGGAGGGCCGAAGATACGCAGTATTTT CASSPGTSGRAEDTQYF
TRBJ1-4 many NA TRBV5-1 TGCGCCAGCAGTCCGAGCGGGGAAAAACTGTTTTTT CASSPSGEKLFF
TRBJ2-1 few TRBD2 TRBV10-3 TGTGCCACCTTAGCGGGGGGGCACGACAATGAGCAGTTCTTC CATLAGGHDNEQFF
TRBJ1-6 NA TRBD1 TRBV5-1 TGCGCCAGCAGCGCCGGGACAGTTAATTCCCCCCTCCACTTT CASSAGTVNSPLHF
TRBJ2-7 medium-sized TRBD1 TRBV15 TGTGCCACCAGCTTACGGGGACAGCCTTACGAGCAGTACTTC CATSLRGQPYEQYF
TRBJ2-3 NA NA TRBV24-1 TGTGCCACCAGTGGGGCTAGCGATACGCAGTATTTT CATSGASDTQYF
TRBJ1-2 NA NA TRBV25-1 TGTGCCAGCAGTGAGGGGACATCGGAAGGCTACACCTTC CASSEGTSEGYTF
TRBJ1-2 NA NA TRBV9 TGTGCCAGCAGCGTACAGGGCTATGGCTACACCTTC CASSVQGYGYTF
TRBJ1-2 many NA TRBV7-3 TGTGCCAGCAGTTTAGACCGAACAGTTAACTATGGCTACCCCTTC CASSLDRTVNYGYPF
TRBJ2-2 NA TRBD2 TRBV7-9 TGTGCCAGCAGTCAGCTCGGGGTTCCCCTAGCGGAGAACACCGGGGAGCTGTTTTTT CASSQLGVPLAENTGELFF
TRBJ1-5 many NA TRBV6-4 TGTGCCAGCAGTGACTTGGCAGGACCGAGCAATCAGCCCCAGCATTTT CASSDLAGPSNQPQHF
TRBJ2-3 many TRBD2 TRBV15 TGTGCCACCAGCAAGGATCAGCGGGAGTCCCGCACAGATACGCAGTATTTT CATSKDQRESRTDTQYF
TRBJ2-7 NA NA TRBV7-9 TGTGCCAGCAGCCGGGACTTACAGCGCGAGCAGTACTTC CASSRDLQREQYF
TRBJ2-5 many TRBD1 TRBV5-5 TGTGCCAGCAGCACGGACAGGGGGCGAGAGACCCAGTACTTC CASSTDRGRETQYF
TRBJ1-2 NA NA TRBV19 TGTGCCAGTAGTACCTCCGGGAAAAAAGGGAACTATGGCTTCACCTTC CASSTSGKKGNYGFTF
TRBJ1-6 medium-sized NA TRBV20-1 TGCAGTGCCCTCGTCAGGGGCTCCTATAATTCACCCCTCCACTTT CSALVRGSYNSPLHF
TRBJ2-1 many NA TRBV7-9 TGTGCCAGCAGCTGGGACTTCTCCTACAATGAGCAGTTCTTC CASSWDFSYNEQFF
TRBJ2-3 NA TRBD2 TRBV6-1 TGTGCCAGCAGTGAACTGGGACTAGCGGGACTCCCCCGGGATGCGCAGTATTTT CASSELGLAGLPRDAQYF
TRBJ2-1 many NA TRBV7-2 TGTGCCAGCAGCTTAGATGCAGCGGGCCTCAATGAGCAGTTCTTC CASSLDAAGLNEQFF